This T cell receptor beta chain was sequenced in a study of Graves' ophthalmopathy and Graves' hyperthyroidism. Per germline, CDR1 LNHNV and CDR2 YYDKDF (reference sequence). V dropped 3 bases and J dropped 5 bases, with 14 bases sitting between them. The CDR3 runs 15 residues. The study amplified TCR beta CDR3 regions using RNA transcripts. First-round RT-PCR relied on HTBI primers, and a second-round multiplex PCR came next. TCRdb re-called the multiplex PCR reads with MiXCR, one entry per CDR3 protein. The sample lists about 700,000 distinct CDR3 sequences, about two fifths occurring once. This sequence was found in an adult man with Graves' ophthalmopathy. Source material: peripheral blood. The chain links TRBV15 to TRBJ1-5, with D perhaps matching TRBD1 (6 bases). CDR3 DNA: TGTGCCACCAGCAGTGCTAGGACAGCCCATCAGCCCCAGCATTTT. This gives the protein CATSSARTAHQPQHF.